A single sample gave rise to the 29 T cell receptor beta chains below, sequenced in a study of T cell changes during pregnancy in multiple sclerosis. Method: immunoSEQ multiplex PCR; TCRdb's copy keeps in-frame clones and lacks some. The sample records about 40,000 clones, about nine tenths being singletons. The specimen comprised CD4+ T cells from peripheral blood mononuclear cells, sampled in the first trimester of pregnancy. The receptors were sampled from a female donor with multiple sclerosis, enrolled in a pregnancy study.

The chain links TRBV10-3 to TRBJ1-5, with 7 positions matching TRBD1. This CDR3 has 15 residues. Germline V gene sequence: CDR1 ENHRY, CDR2 SYGVKD. Germline trimming cut 3 bases from V and 7 bases from J; bases unmatched to any gene: 9. The CDR3 here is CAISDFSGGGQPQHF. CDR3 nucleotides: TGTGCCATCAGTGATTTTTCAGGGGGTGGGCAGCCCCAGCATTTT.

The genes are TRBV9 and TRBJ2-1; TRBD1 matches 9 bases. J lost 4 bases, V lost 3 bases, and 5 bases had no gene match. The CDR3 totals 15 residues. CDR1 SGDLS and CDR2 YYNGEE come from the germline V gene. This CDR3 is CASSAGQGIYNEQFF. In DNA form, the CDR3 reads TGTGCCAGCAGCGCCGGACAGGGGATTTACAATGAGCAGTTCTTC.

The V and J genes are TRBV7-7 and TRBJ2-7; TRBD1 aligns across 7 bases. The CDR3 length is 14 residues. The J segment lost 5 bases and the V segment lost 1 base, leaving 5 bases of the junction unmatched. CDR1 is SSHAT, CDR2 FNYEAQ, per germline (reference sequence). CDR3 in DNA: TGTGCCAGCAGCTTAGAGGCAGGGGGAAACGAGCAGTACTTC. Encoded protein: CASSLEAGGNEQYF. The full variable domain, completed using reference TRBV7-7 and TRBJ2-7, is GAGVSQSPRYKVTKRGQDVTLRCDPISSHATLYWYQQALGQGPEFLTYFNYEAQPDKSGLPSDRFSAERPEGSISTLTIQRTEQRDSAMYRCASSLEAGGNEQYFGPGTRLTVT.

The chain combines TRBV5-4 with TRBJ2-7; TRBD1 aligns across 10 bases. Trimming removed 0 bases from V and 4 bases from J; junction bases left unmatched: 4. CDR3 size: 15 residues. CDR1 and CDR2 (germline): SGHNT, YYREEE (reference sequence). CDR3 DNA: TGTGCCAGCAGCTTGGGACAGGGGGCTTTGTACGAGCAGTACTTC. Its translation is CASSLGQGALYEQYF.

The chain carries TRBV6-1 and TRBJ1-2, with D tentatively TRBD1 (6 bases). From germline, CDR1 is MNHNS and CDR2 SASEGT. The V gene lost 4 bases and the J gene lost 4 bases, with 22 bases spanning the gap. The CDR3 is 17 residues long. Here the CDR3 DNA reads TGTGCCAGCAGTGCGTCCCAACCCCCCAACAGGGCCTATGGCTACACCTTC. As protein: CASSASQPPNRAYGYTF.

The chain uses TRBV10-3 and TRBJ1-1, with 9 bases matching TRBD1. Germline CDR1 reads ENHRY; CDR2 reads SYGVKD. The CDR3 contains 17 residues. With 7 bases clipped from V and 7 bases from J, the junction kept 19 bases outside the gene matches. The CDR3: CAIKNPTFTGGTLEAFF. The CDR3 DNA reads TGTGCCATCAAGAATCCTACCTTCACAGGGGGCACTCTTGAAGCTTTCTTT.

The rearrangement uses TRBV5-1 and TRBJ2-6; TRBD1 agrees at 7 bases. Trimming took 7 bases from V and 0 from J; bases not matched to a gene: 7. Germline V gene lookup returns CDR1 SGHRS and CDR2 YFSETQ. CDR3 length: 16 residues. CDR3 amino acids: CASHGTATSGANVLTF. CDR3 bases: TGCGCCAGCCACGGGACAGCAACCTCTGGGGCCAACGTCCTGACTTTC.

The V and J genes are TRBV4-2 and TRBJ1-5; TRBD1 agrees at 7 bases. V was clipped by 4 bases and J by 4 bases; unmatched bases: 4. The length of the CDR3 is 14 residues. Germline CDR1 reads LGHNA; CDR2 reads YNFKEQ. This chain's CDR3 is CASSPGQDNQPQHF. CDR3 nucleotides: TGTGCCAGCAGCCCAGGACAGGATAATCAGCCCCAGCATTTT.

The chain uses TRBV12-5 and TRBJ2-7; D not certain. Per germline, CDR1 LGHNT and CDR2 FRNRAP. This CDR3 has 14 amino acids. With 0 bases removed from V and 6 bases from J, the gap between germline ends came to 12 bases. The CDR3 loop reads CASGLVPQVPEQYF. DNA of the CDR3: TGTGCTAGTGGTTTGGTACCCCAGGTCCCCGAGCAGTACTTC.

This clone occurred once. The chain carries TRBV7-2 and TRBJ2-5, with D perhaps TRBD2 (5 bases). Deletions cut 1 base from V and 5 bases from J, with 11 bases between. CDR1 and CDR2 from the germline V gene are SGHTA and FQGNSA. This CDR3 is 14 amino acids long. CDR3 DNA sequence: TGTGCCAGCAGCTTAGGAGCGGCAGCGGAGACCCAGTACTTC. Its protein is CASSLGAAAETQYF.

The chain is built from TRBV29-1 and TRBJ1-5; TRBD1 agrees at 7 bases. Trimming removed 6 bases from V and 4 bases from J; junction bases left unmatched: 6. The CDR3 has 13 residues. Looked up from germline, CDR1 is SQVTM and CDR2 is ANQGSEA. This CDR3 is CSVAGTDNQPQHF. The CDR3 region has the DNA TGCAGCGTCGCCGGGACAGATAATCAGCCCCAGCATTTT.

The genes are TRBV19 and TRBJ1-4, with D unclear. V lost 3 bases, J lost 2 bases, and 10 bases lay in between. CDR3 length: 15 amino acids. Germline V gene lookup returns CDR1 LNHDA and CDR2 SQIVND (reference sequence). The CDR3 DNA sequence: TGTGCCAGTAGTATCTGGGGAGGGACTAATGAAAAACTGTTTTTT. Protein sequence: CASSIWGGTNEKLFF.

This clone has just one count. The V call is TRBV5-1, the J call TRBJ2-2; TRBD2 matches at 8 bases. J lost 2 bases, V lost 1 base, and 4 bases had no gene match. The CDR3 totals 16 residues. The germline CDR1 and CDR2 sequences are SGHRS and YFSETQ. DNA for the CDR3: TGCGCCAGCAGCTTGTTTCTAGCGGGCAACACCGGGGAGCTGTTTTTT. It yields the protein CASSLFLAGNTGELFF.

This clone showed up just a few times. The rearrangement joins TRBV19 to TRBJ1-3; a weak D match, TRBD1 (5 bases). Germline lookup yields CDR1 LNHDA and CDR2 SQIVND (reference sequence). The CDR3 covers 15 residues. The V and J ends lost 6 bases and 4 bases respectively, with 16 bases between them. CDR3 region: CASRDHQGTGNTIYF. The DNA for the CDR3 is TGTGCCAGTAGGGATCACCAGGGTACCGGAAACACCATATATTTT.

The chain combines TRBV6-5 with TRBJ1-1; tentatively, D is TRBD1 (6 bases). Germline V gene sequence: CDR1 MNHEY, CDR2 SVGAGI. CDR3 size: 14 residues. Trimming took 0 bases from V and 5 from J, leaving 10 bases between them. The CDR3 DNA reads as TGTGCCAGCAGTTACTCCCTCGGGACAACTGAAGCTTTCTTT. This sequence encodes CASSYSLGTTEAFF.

J is TRBJ2-7 and V is TRBV19, with TRBD1 as a possible D gene (6 bases). Germline V lookup: CDR1 LNHDA, CDR2 SQIVND (reference sequence). The CDR3 consists of 11 residues. Trimming took 5 bases from V and 5 from J, leaving 7 bases between them. The chain's CDR3 is CASSAGDEQYF. CDR3 in DNA: TGTGCCAGTAGTGCAGGGGACGAGCAGTACTTC.

This chain joins TRBV30 and TRBJ2-5; D is unclear. The CDR3 is 12 residues long. V gave up 0 bases and J gave up 5 bases, with 7 bases separating them. CDR1 and CDR2 from the germline V gene are GTSNPN and SVGIG (reference sequence). The CDR3 loop reads CAWSVLWETQYF. In nucleotides, the CDR3 is TGTGCCTGGAGTGTACTATGGGAGACCCAGTACTTC. Full variable domain (rest looked up from reference TRBV30 and TRBJ2-5): SQTIHQWPATLVQPVGSPLSLECTVEGTSNPNLYWYRQAAGRGLQLLFYSVGIGQISSEVPQNLSASRPQDRQFILSSKKLLLSDSGFYLCAWSVLWETQYFGPGTRLLVL.

This rearrangement joins TRBV4-2 to TRBJ2-5; 14 bases map to TRBD2. Germline V CDR1 and CDR2: LGHNA, YNFKEQ. V was clipped by 0 bases and J by 1 base; unmatched bases: 1. The length of the CDR3 is 17 residues. CDR3 coding DNA: TGTGCCAGCAGCCAAGAGGGACTAGCGGGGGCCCAAGAGACCCAGTACTTC. Translation: CASSQEGLAGAQETQYF.

The chain combines TRBV11-2 with TRBJ2-5, with 9 bases identical to TRBD1. The CDR3 consists of 13 residues. The V gene's germline CDR1 is SGHAT and CDR2 FQNNGV. Trimming took 4 bases from V and 4 from J; bases not matched to a gene: 1. The CDR3 sequence: CASSWGQGETQYF. CDR3 sequence (DNA): TGTGCCAGCAGCTGGGGACAGGGAGAGACCCAGTACTTC.

J is TRBJ1-2 and V is TRBV5-1, with unresolved D. Trimming cost V 4 bases and J 4 bases, with 11 bases left between them. Germline V lookup: CDR1 SGHRS, CDR2 YFSETQ. CDR3 length: 13 residues. The chain's CDR3 is CASSVNGVYGYTF. CDR3 sequence (DNA): TGCGCCAGCAGCGTCAACGGGGTCTATGGCTACACCTTC.

The chain recombines TRBV7-2 with TRBJ1-5, with D maybe TRBD1 (5 bases). The CDR3 runs to 14 residues. Trimming took 5 bases from V and 7 from J, leaving 15 bases between them. Per the germline V gene, CDR1 is SGHTA and CDR2 is FQGNSA. CDR3 in amino acids: CASSPRGGSQPQHF. The CDR3 bases are TGTGCCAGCAGCCCACGGGGGGGGAGCCAGCCCCAGCATTTT.

The rearrangement joins TRBV6-6 to TRBJ1-5, with 8 bases matching TRBD1. The V gene end was trimmed by 2 bases and the J gene end by 1 base; junction bases not matched to a gene: 1. Germline loops: CDR1 MNHNY, CDR2 SVGAGI (reference sequence). This CDR3 has 15 amino acids. The chain's CDR3 is CASSYGTGSNQPQHF. CDR3 DNA sequence: TGTGCCAGCAGTTACGGGACAGGAAGCAATCAGCCCCAGCATTTT.

The chain combines TRBV30 with TRBJ2-7, with D perhaps TRBD1 (6 bases). V was clipped by 8 bases and J by 2 bases, with 13 bases between them. In germline, CDR1 is GTSNPN, CDR2 SVGIG (reference sequence). This CDR3 is built from 12 residues. The CDR3 DNA reads TGTGCCGTACAGGGAGAGGCCTACGAGCAGTACTTC. Amino acid sequence: CAVQGEAYEQYF. The full variable domain, completed using reference TRBV30 and TRBJ2-7, is SQTIHQWPATLVQPVGSPLSLECTVEGTSNPNLYWYRQAAGRGLQLLFYSVGIGQISSEVPQNLSASRPQDRQFILSSKKLLLSDSGFYLCAVQGEAYEQYFGPGTRLTVT.

V and J are TRBV30 and TRBJ1-6; D remains unclear. Germline V CDR1 and CDR2: GTSNPN, SVGIG (reference sequence). The CDR3 extends over 13 amino acids. Trimming took off 2 bases at V and 5 bases at J, with 7 bases between the two ends. CDR3 DNA sequence: TGTGCCTGGAGTAGTAGCGATAATTCACCCCTCCACTTT. It yields the protein CAWSSSDNSPLHF.

This chain connects TRBV6-5 to TRBJ2-7, with 8 bases that match TRBD2. This CDR3 contains 14 residues. J lost 3 bases, V lost 8 bases, and 9 bases had no gene match. Germline V gene data show CDR1 as MNHEY and CDR2 as SVGAGI. CDR3 DNA sequence: TGTGCCAGCGGGTCCGGGACTAGGGGCTACGAGCAGTACTTC. Protein: CASGSGTRGYEQYF.

The chain joins TRBV6-1 to TRBJ1-2; the D gene is possibly TRBD1 (6 bases). This CDR3 contains 15 residues. Germline V gene lookup returns CDR1 MNHNS and CDR2 SASEGT. Trimming stripped 2 bases from V and 0 bases from J, with 10 bases between. The CDR3 is CASSELTGPNYGYTF. CDR3 nucleotide sequence: TGTGCCAGCAGTGAATTGACAGGACCTAACTATGGCTACACCTTC.

This chain joins TRBV19 and TRBJ2-5, with 8 bases lining up with TRBD2. This CDR3 spans 13 amino acids. Unmatched junction bases numbered 0, after V lost 1 base and J lost 5 bases. Germline lookup yields CDR1 LNHDA and CDR2 SQIVND (reference sequence). The chain's CDR3 is CASSIGTSETQYF. CDR3 bases: TGTGCCAGTAGTATAGGGACTAGCGAGACCCAGTACTTC.

The rearrangement uses TRBV30 and TRBJ1-4; D might be TRBD1 (6 bases). The CDR3 runs to 16 residues. The ends were cut back, 5 bases at V and 8 bases at J, with 24 bases in the middle. Germline V CDR1 and CDR2: GTSNPN, SVGIG (reference sequence). In DNA, the CDR3 is TGTGCCTGGGACTCCCGAATCAGGGGAGGGAGCGAAAAACTGTTTTTT. Its translation: CAWDSRIRGGSEKLFF.

The chain couples TRBV7-9 to TRBJ1-2; no reliable D call. From germline, CDR1 is SEHNR and CDR2 FQNEAQ (reference sequence). This CDR3 contains 14 residues. Trimming removed 2 bases at V and 0 bases at J, with 7 bases between. CDR3 region: CASSLSRANYGYTF. Written as DNA, the CDR3 is TGTGCCAGCAGCTTATCTAGAGCTAACTATGGCTACACCTTC. The full variable domain, its missing parts supplied by reference TRBV7-9 and TRBJ1-2, is DTGVSQNPRHKITKRGQNVTFRCDPISEHNRLYWYRQTLGQGPEFLTYFQNEAQLEKSRLLSDRFSAERPKGSFSTLEIQRTEQGDSAMYLCASSLSRANYGYTFGSGTRLTVV.